The 30 T cell receptor beta chains reported below all come from one sample, sequenced in a study of blood T cell repertoires in COVID-19. TCRdb's copy holds only in-frame clones and misses some; the assay was immunoSEQ multiplex PCR. This sample has some 260,000 clones; more than 65% occur once, and the top ten carry approximately 4%. The sequenced sample was peripheral blood. Source of these receptors: a woman aged 40 to 55 with active or convalescent COVID-19.

V is TRBV28 and J is TRBJ2-1; 8 bases agree with TRBD2. The junction had 15 bases not matched to a gene; V was cut back by 5 bases and J by 9 bases. CDR3 length: 16 amino acids. Germline V gene data show CDR1 as MDHEN and CDR2 as SYDVKM. CDR3 protein: CASSPLGGTRGGEQFF. The CDR3 DNA sequence: TGTGCCAGCAGTCCCTTAGGGGGGACTAGGGGGGGTGAGCAGTTCTTC.

This clone was observed a handful of times. The chain combines TRBV5-1 with TRBJ2-7; TRBD1 aligns across 7 bases. CDR3 length: 14 amino acids. The junction had 9 bases not matched to a gene; V was cut back by 4 bases and J by 5 bases. CDR1 is SGHRS and CDR2 is YFSETQ in the germline V gene. The CDR3 protein is CASSGSGTVHEQYF. The DNA of the CDR3 is TGCGCCAGCAGCGGCTCCGGGACAGTCCACGAGCAGTACTTC.

The chain has TRBV18 and TRBJ2-1; D is perhaps TRBD1 (6 bases). V shed 3 bases and J shed 7 bases, with 19 bases lying between them. Per germline, CDR1 KGHSH and CDR2 LQKENI. The CDR3 consists of 16 residues. Here the CDR3 reads CASSPTRGDVRNEQFF. CDR3 nucleotides: TGTGCCAGCTCACCGACCAGGGGAGATGTGAGGAATGAGCAGTTCTTC.

The gene calls are TRBV28 and TRBJ1-5; 8 bases line up with TRBD1. The germline V gene has CDR1 MDHEN and CDR2 SYDVKM. Trimming at V came to 5 bases and at J to 6 bases, leaving 9 bases not matched to a gene. The CDR3 length is 15 residues. DNA of the CDR3: TGTGCCAGCAGTCCAGACAGGGGATACGGTCAGCCCCAGCATTTT. Translation: CASSPDRGYGQPQHF.

The V gene is TRBV11-2, the J gene TRBJ1-4; D is perhaps TRBD1 (5 bases). Trimming took 5 bases from V and 8 from J, leaving 18 bases between them. The CDR3 length is 15 residues. CDR1 and CDR2 from the germline V gene are SGHAT and FQNNGV. The CDR3 coding sequence is TGTGCCAGCAGCCGAGCGGGACTTAAAATGGAAAAACTGTTTTTT. Its protein product is CASSRAGLKMEKLFF.

The chain is built from TRBV29-1 and TRBJ1-2; D gene uncertain. The CDR3 is 13 amino acids. V was cut by 2 bases and J by 4 bases, with 11 bases left in between. The germline V gene encodes CDR1 SQVTM and CDR2 ANQGSEA. CDR3 residues: CSVETQIFYGYTF. Written as DNA, the CDR3 is TGCAGCGTTGAAACACAGATCTTCTATGGCTACACCTTC. The whole variable domain, remainder taken from reference TRBV29-1 and TRBJ1-2, is SAVISQKPSRDICQRGTSLTIQCQVDSQVTMMFWYRQQPGQSLTLIATANQGSEATYESGFVIDKFPISRPNLTFSTLTVSNMSPEDSSIYLCSVETQIFYGYTFGSGTRLTVV.

The chain is built from TRBV27 and TRBJ1-6; D ambiguous. CDR1 and CDR2 (germline): MNHEY, SMNVEV (reference sequence). V dropped 5 bases and J dropped 0 bases, with 11 bases sitting between them. CDR3 size: 16 residues. Here the CDR3 reads CASSGQAYSYNSPLHF. The CDR3 DNA sequence: TGTGCCAGCAGTGGCCAGGCGTACTCCTATAATTCACCCCTCCACTTT.

The chain has TRBV3-1 (or the pseudogene TRBV3-2) and TRBJ2-1; 9 bases are shared with TRBD2. Germline trimming cut 4 bases from V and 10 bases from J; bases unmatched to any gene: 11. Germline CDR1 reads LGHDT; CDR2 reads YNNKEL (reference sequence). There are 15 residues in the CDR3. CDR3 DNA sequence: TGTGCCAGCAGCCGAGGGGCTAGCGGGGTCCGGGAGCAGTTCTTC. It encodes CASSRGASGVREQFF.

The chain recombines TRBV5-1 with TRBJ2-1; 7 positions match TRBD1. The CDR3 is made up of 14 amino acids. V lost 4 bases and J lost 8; bases outside the gene matches: 9. Germline CDR1 and CDR2: SGHRS and YFSETQ. This CDR3 is CASSPGTELDEQFF. The CDR3 nucleotides read TGCGCCAGCAGCCCGGGGACAGAGCTGGATGAGCAGTTCTTC. The complete variable domain, with remaining parts taken from reference TRBV5-1 and TRBJ2-1, reads KAGVTQTPRYLIKTRGQQVTLSCSPISGHRSVSWYQQTPGQGLQFLFEYFSETQRNKGNFPGRFSGRQFSNSRSEMNVSTLELGDSALYLCASSPGTELDEQFFGPGTRLTVL.

The V call is TRBV28, the J call TRBJ2-7; 8 bases align to TRBD1. Looked up from germline, CDR1 is MDHEN and CDR2 is SYDVKM. The CDR3 covers 16 residues. V was clipped by 8 bases and J by 3 bases; unmatched bases: 15. Written as DNA, the CDR3 is TGTGCCAGCGGCTCCACCGGAGGACAGGGAATCTACGAGCAGTACGTC. Its translation: CASGSTGGQGIYEQYV.

The V call is TRBV5-4, the J call TRBJ2-3, with TRBD2 matching 11 bases. The CDR3 spans 16 residues. The V gene end was trimmed by 4 bases and the J gene end by 3 bases; junction bases not matched to a gene: 7. Germline V CDR1 and CDR2: SGHNT, YYREEE (reference sequence). In DNA, the CDR3 is TGTGCCAGCAGCGTACCTAGCGGGAGGACGACAGATACGCAGTATTTT. The encoded protein is CASSVPSGRTTDTQYF. The entire variable domain, with the rest obtained from reference TRBV5-4 and TRBJ2-3, is as follows: ETGVTQSPTHLIKTRGQQVTLRCSSQSGHNTVSWYQQALGQGPQFIFQYYREEENGRGNFPPRFSGLQFPNYSSELNVNALELDDSALYLCASSVPSGRTTDTQYFGPGTRLTVL.

The genes are TRBV2 and TRBJ1-6; no reliable D call. The CDR3 sequence is 15 residues long. Per germline, CDR1 SNHLY and CDR2 FYNNEI. The CDR3 nucleotides read TGTTCCTCCAGCAACGAGAGAGGGCCGAATTCACCCCTCCACTTT. Amino acid sequence: CSSSNERGPNSPLHF.

This clone was seen once. The chain recombines TRBV19 with TRBJ1-4, with 8 bases that match TRBD1. CDR3 length: 15 amino acids. V lost 3 bases to trimming and J lost 8 bases; unmatched junction nucleotides: 8. Germline CDR1 is LNHDA and CDR2 is SQIVND (reference sequence). CDR3 protein: CASSILTGAREKLFF. The CDR3 DNA reads TGTGCCAGTAGTATTTTGACAGGGGCCCGCGAAAAACTGTTTTTT.

The chain employs TRBV7-9 and TRBJ1-1, with D possibly matching TRBD1 (6 bases). The ends were cut back, 2 bases at V and 4 bases at J, with 14 bases in the middle. This CDR3 contains 15 residues. The germline CDR1 and CDR2 sequences are SEHNR and FQNEAQ (reference sequence). The CDR3 nucleotides are TGTGCCAGCAGCTTAACCCAGGGGATGGGCACTGAAGCTTTCTTT. Amino acid sequence: CASSLTQGMGTEAFF.

The gene calls are TRBV9 and TRBJ1-6; D perhaps matches TRBD1 (5 bases). The V and J ends lost 0 bases and 14 bases respectively, with 15 bases between them. In germline, CDR1 is SGDLS, CDR2 YYNGEE. The CDR3 extends over 14 amino acids. In nucleotides, the CDR3 is TGTGCCAGCAGCGTAGCAGTATATGGAGGGGCCCTCCACTTT. Translation gives CASSVAVYGGALHF.

Written as DNA, the CDR3 is TGTGCCAGCAGTTTTTCGGACTTCCGTAATGAAAAACTGTTTTTT. Protein product: CASSFSDFRNEKLFF. This chain links TRBV28 with TRBJ1-4; D remains unclear. This CDR3 is 15 amino acids long. Germline loops: CDR1 MDHEN, CDR2 SYDVKM. Trimming pared 3 bases from V and 4 bases from J, leaving 12 bases between.

In its sample, this clone was seen a few times. The V call is TRBV4-1, the J call TRBJ1-2; TRBD1 matches at 10 bases. Looked up from germline, CDR1 is MGHRA and CDR2 is YSYEKL. V lost 1 base, J lost 4 bases, and 9 bases stayed unmatched. The CDR3 consists of 17 residues. The CDR3 DNA sequence: TGCGCCAGCAGCCAAGCTCGGGACAGGGGCGTAGGCTATGGCTACACCTTC. Encoded protein: CASSQARDRGVGYGYTF.

The chain carries TRBV5-1 and TRBJ1-3, with D uncertain. Per the germline V gene, CDR1 is SGHRS and CDR2 is YFSETQ. Trimming pared 2 bases from V and 8 bases from J, leaving 14 bases between. This CDR3 spans 14 amino acids. CDR3 sequence: CASSLRRFSDTIYF. CDR3 nucleotide sequence: TGCGCCAGCAGCTTAAGGAGGTTCAGTGACACCATATATTTT. The variable domain in full, completed from reference TRBV5-1 and TRBJ1-3, reads KAGVTQTPRYLIKTRGQQVTLSCSPISGHRSVSWYQQTPGQGLQFLFEYFSETQRNKGNFPGRFSGRQFSNSRSEMNVSTLELGDSALYLCASSLRRFSDTIYFGEGSWLTVV.

This chain connects TRBV14 to TRBJ1-1; D might be TRBD1 (5 bases). Germline CDR1 is SGHDN and CDR2 is FVKESK. The CDR3 totals 13 residues. Trimming cost V 4 bases and J 4 bases, with 10 bases left between them. In DNA, the CDR3 is TGTGCCAGCAGCCCAGGGTTTCGCACTGAAGCTTTCTTT. It translates to CASSPGFRTEAFF.

On this clone: Other DNA sequences in the same sample also yield this CDR3. The chain employs TRBV29-1 and TRBJ1-2; 7 nucleotides align to TRBD1. Germline CDR1 and CDR2: SQVTM and ANQGSEA. This CDR3 has 12 residues. V dropped 6 bases and J dropped 4; count of bases not matched to a gene: 5. CDR3 amino acids: CSVRDSRYGYTF. DNA for the CDR3: TGCAGCGTACGGGACAGCCGCTATGGCTACACCTTC.

With regard to this clone: Lacking the conserved final phenylalanine or tryptophan, this CDR3 likely reflects a read error. Because the CDR3's place on the DNA is in doubt, the DNA is left out and the CDR3 is given as listed by TCRdb. The CDR3 sequence: CASSSFGQGNILGI. The rearrangement uses TRBV6-6 and TRBJ2-7; TRBD1 is the table's D call and was not checked against the DNA. With termini counted, the CDR3 has 14 amino acids. Looked up from germline, CDR1 is MNHNY and CDR2 is SVGAGI (reference sequence).

Note on this clone: In the same sample, other DNA sequences code for this CDR3. The rearrangement joins TRBV6-1 to TRBJ1-5, with 7 bases fitting TRBD1. V dropped 2 bases and J dropped 4; count of bases not matched to a gene: 2. Germline V gene lookup returns CDR1 MNHNS and CDR2 SASEGT. The CDR3 contains 14 residues. The CDR3 sequence is CASSESTGNQPQHF. The CDR3 DNA sequence: TGTGCCAGCAGTGAATCGACAGGGAATCAGCCCCAGCATTTT.

The chain combines TRBV29-1 with TRBJ1-5; possible D gene TRBD1, 6 bases. The germline V gene has CDR1 SQVTM and CDR2 ANQGSEA. This CDR3 has 14 amino acids. V was pared by 6 bases and J by 3 bases, with 15 bases between. CDR3 amino acids: CSVTGKRDNQPQHF. CDR3 coding DNA: TGCAGCGTCACAGGGAAGCGAGACAATCAGCCCCAGCATTTT.

This clone appeared once. V is TRBV5-1 and J is TRBJ1-3, with 8 bases aligning to TRBD1. Germline values: CDR1 SGHRS, CDR2 YFSETQ. The CDR3 totals 16 residues. Trimming removed 4 bases from V and 1 base from J; junction bases left unmatched: 7. CDR3 nucleotide sequence: TGCGCCAGCAGCCTACTGACAGGGGTATCTGGAAACACCATATATTTT. The encoded protein is CASSLLTGVSGNTIYF.

The chain recombines TRBV5-1 with TRBJ2-1; 7 bases align to TRBD1. CDR3 length equals 14 residues. V lost 6 bases to trimming and J lost 4 bases; unmatched junction nucleotides: 7. Germline V gene sequence: CDR1 SGHRS, CDR2 YFSETQ. The CDR3 spells CASKGTASYNEQFF. The CDR3 nucleotides read TGCGCCAGCAAAGGGACAGCCTCGTACAATGAGCAGTTCTTC. The whole variable domain, filled in from reference TRBV5-1 and TRBJ2-1, reads KAGVTQTPRYLIKTRGQQVTLSCSPISGHRSVSWYQQTPGQGLQFLFEYFSETQRNKGNFPGRFSGRQFSNSRSEMNVSTLELGDSALYLCASKGTASYNEQFFGPGTRLTVL.

V gene TRBV6-5 combines with J gene TRBJ1-5; TRBD1 might be the D (5 bases). CDR1 MNHEY and CDR2 SVGAGI come from the germline V gene. V was pared by 5 bases and J by 5 bases, with 13 bases between. The CDR3 consists of 14 residues. The chain's CDR3 is CASSPGNMDQPQHF. CDR3 sequence (DNA): TGTGCCAGCAGTCCAGGGAACATGGATCAGCCCCAGCATTTT.

With regard to this clone: The identical CDR3 is also encoded by other nucleotide sequences in the sample. The gene calls are TRBV6-6 and TRBJ2-3, with 13 bases aligning to TRBD2. V shed 6 bases and J 1 base; nucleotides not matched to a gene: 4. Germline V lookup: CDR1 MNHNY, CDR2 SVGAGI (reference sequence). The CDR3 consists of 16 residues. The CDR3 DNA reads TGTGCCAGCAGCCGAGGGACTAGCGGGGGCACAGATACGCAGTATTTT. Protein sequence: CASSRGTSGGTDTQYF.

This chain connects TRBV7-3 to TRBJ1-1, with D possibly TRBD1 on 5 matching bases. The germline V and J ends were trimmed by 6 bases and 1 base, with 9 bases remaining between them. The germline V gene encodes CDR1 SGHTA and CDR2 FQGTGA. The length of the CDR3 is 13 residues. The CDR3 sequence: CASRGRENTEAFF. CDR3 bases: TGTGCCAGCAGGGGGCGAGAGAACACTGAAGCTTTCTTT.

This clone was seen only a few times. The chain is built from TRBV4-1 and TRBJ1-5; D is possibly TRBD1 (6 bases). This CDR3 is 16 amino acids long. The germline V gene encodes CDR1 MGHRA and CDR2 YSYEKL. The V gene lost 1 base and the J gene lost 7 bases, with 17 bases spanning the gap. CDR3: CASSQGANRGGQPQHF. The CDR3 DNA follows: TGCGCCAGCAGCCAAGGGGCGAATAGGGGGGGGCAGCCCCAGCATTTT.

The chain carries TRBV10-3 and TRBJ2-3; possibly TRBD1 for D (6 bases). CDR1 and CDR2 from the germline V gene are ENHRY and SYGVKD. The CDR3 sequence is 15 residues long. V lost 3 bases to trimming and J lost 2 bases, with 12 bases between them. Here the CDR3 reads CAISELTGATDTQYF. CDR3 DNA sequence: TGTGCCATCAGTGAATTGACAGGCGCCACAGATACGCAGTATTTT.